These 9 T cell receptor beta chains came from one sample sequenced in a study of blood T cell repertoires in COVID-19. The method was immunoSEQ multiplex PCR; TCRdb's version includes in-frame clones alone and lacks a portion of them. The table shows roughly 97,000 clones, with roughly 79% occurring only once. Sequencing was performed on peripheral blood. These TCRs come from a man aged 65-85 years with acute or convalescent COVID-19.

V is TRBV7-6 and J is TRBJ1-1, with unresolved D. V was shortened by 0 bases and J by 3 bases, with 8 bases between the two germline ends. From germline, CDR1 is SGHVS and CDR2 FNYEAQ. This CDR3 is built from 14 residues. CDR3 amino acids: CASSLAAGDTEAFF. CDR3 nucleotides: TGTGCCAGCAGCTTAGCGGCGGGCGACACTGAAGCTTTCTTT.

This clone was picked up one time. This chain uses TRBV7-9 with TRBJ1-4; 7 bases fit TRBD1. Looked up from germline, CDR1 is SEHNR and CDR2 is FQNEAQ (reference sequence). CDR3 length equals 15 residues. With V trimmed by 4 bases and J by 5 bases, 7 bases remained unmatched. The CDR3 coding sequence is TGTGCCAGCAGCTCAGGACAGGCAGAAAATGAAAAACTGTTTTTT. Protein: CASSSGQAENEKLFF.

The chain employs TRBV7-2 and TRBJ2-6, with D perhaps matching TRBD1 (5 bases). CDR1 and CDR2 from the germline V gene are SGHTA and FQGNSA. V was clipped by 2 bases and J by 1 base, with 12 bases between them. The CDR3 is made up of 17 amino acids. CDR3 coding DNA: TGTGCCAGCAGCTTAAGGGGCCCTCTATCTGGGGCCAACGTCCTGACTTTC. It is translated as CASSLRGPLSGANVLTF.

The CDR3, as DNA: TGTGCCAGCAAAAGAAGCACGGGGGGACCTACTAGCACAGATACGCAGTATTTT. This translates into CASKRSTGGPTSTDTQYF. The chain uses TRBV2 and TRBJ2-3, with 7 bases aligning to TRBD2. CDR3 length: 18 amino acids. Germline CDR1 and CDR2: SNHLY and FYNNEI. V lost 7 bases and J lost 0; bases outside the gene matches: 16.

This clone has only one observation. The chain couples TRBV11-3 to TRBJ2-1, with 8 bases matching TRBD2. The CDR3 is 15 amino acids. V shed 5 bases and J 1 base; nucleotides not matched to a gene: 4. Germline assignment: CDR1 SGHNT and CDR2 YENEEA. The CDR3 DNA is TGTGCCAGCAGCCGTAGCGGGGATTCCTACAATGAGCAGTTCTTC. It encodes CASSRSGDSYNEQFF.

This sequence joins TRBV7-9 and TRBJ2-5, with 8 bases that match TRBD1. Germline V gives CDR1 SEHNR, CDR2 FQNEAQ (reference sequence). V was pared by 11 bases and J by 1 base, with 9 bases of the junction left unmatched. CDR3 length: 14 residues. CDR3 in amino acids: CAGSITGGQETQYF. As DNA, the CDR3 is TGTGCCGGATCGATAACAGGGGGCCAAGAGACCCAGTACTTC.

The V gene is TRBV12-3 or TRBV12-4, the J gene TRBJ1-6, with 7 positions matching TRBD1. There are 10 residues in the CDR3. Germline trimming cut 8 bases from V and 16 bases from J; bases unmatched to any gene: 5. CDR3 nucleotide sequence: TGTGCCAGCGGGACAGCCCAACTCCACTTT. As protein: CASGTAQLHF.

The CDR3: CASSLGQGNRGYGYTF. The CDR3 DNA follows: TGTGCCAGCAGCCTCGGACAGGGGAATAGGGGGTATGGCTACACCTTC. This chain uses TRBV5-8 with TRBJ1-2, with TRBD1 matching over 9 bases. Germline CDR1 SGHTS, CDR2 YDEGEE. Trimming took 4 bases from V and 5 from J; bases not matched to a gene: 12. The CDR3 spans 16 residues.

This clone was found once. V is TRBV3-1 (or the pseudogene TRBV3-2) and J is TRBJ2-5, with a tentative D call TRBD1 (6 bases). The CDR3 runs to 15 residues. Trimming cost V 1 base and J 7 bases, with 16 bases left between them. The germline V gene encodes CDR1 LGHDT and CDR2 YNNKEL (reference sequence). The CDR3 nucleotides are TGTGCCAGCAGCCAAGCGCCGGGCAGAGGGGGGACCCAGTACTTC. Amino acids: CASSQAPGRGGTQYF.